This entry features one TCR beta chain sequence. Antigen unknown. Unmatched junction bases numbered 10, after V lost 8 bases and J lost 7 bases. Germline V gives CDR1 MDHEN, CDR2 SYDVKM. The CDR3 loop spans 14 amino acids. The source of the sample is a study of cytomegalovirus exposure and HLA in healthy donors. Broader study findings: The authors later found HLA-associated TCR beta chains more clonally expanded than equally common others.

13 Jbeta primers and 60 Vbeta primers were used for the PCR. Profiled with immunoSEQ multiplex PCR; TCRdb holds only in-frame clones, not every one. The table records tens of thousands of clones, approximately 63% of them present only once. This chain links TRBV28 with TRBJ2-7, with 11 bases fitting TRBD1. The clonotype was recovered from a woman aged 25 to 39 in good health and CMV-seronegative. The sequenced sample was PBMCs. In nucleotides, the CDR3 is TGTGCCAGCTTGAAGTCCGGGACAGGGGGAGAGCAGTACTTC. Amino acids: CASLKSGTGGEQYF. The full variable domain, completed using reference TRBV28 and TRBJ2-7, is DVKVTQSSRYLVKRTGEKVFLECVQDMDHENMFWYRQDPGLGLRLIYFSYDVKMKEKGDIPEGYSVSREKKERFSLILESASTNQTSMYLCASLKSGTGGEQYFGPGTRLTVT.